One sample yielded the 26 T cell receptor beta chains listed below, sequenced in a study of OX40 agonist ivuxolimab in advanced cancers. The table came from immunoSEQ multiplex PCR; TCRdb's copy has only in-frame clones and leaves some out. Here the sample spans 71,000 or so clones, around 83% being singletons. Sequenced material: CD4+ or CD8+ T cells sorted from blood, taken in a trial of the OX40 agonist ivuxolimab. The origin of the receptors is an adult with an advanced solid tumor such as melanoma, head and neck, liver or kidney cancer.

J is TRBJ2-1 and V is TRBV28; 9 bases line up with TRBD1. CDR3 length: 14 amino acids. After removal of 3 bases from V and 15 bases from J, the junction contained 12 bases not matched to a gene. In germline, CDR1 is MDHEN, CDR2 SYDVKM. CDR3 sequence: CASSFPHRGTGTFF. In DNA, the CDR3 is TGTGCCAGCAGTTTCCCACACCGAGGGACAGGGACGTTCTTC.

In nucleotides, the CDR3 is TGTGCCAGCAGCGCACGGGACAGGGGAAACTATGGCTACACCTTC. Amino acid sequence: CASSARDRGNYGYTF. V and J are TRBV9 and TRBJ1-2, with 10 nucleotides matching TRBD1. With 3 bases clipped from V and 2 bases from J, the junction kept 4 bases outside the gene matches. Germline loops: CDR1 SGDLS, CDR2 YYNGEE. The length of the CDR3 is 15 residues.

This clone appeared a few times. The chain combines TRBV28 with TRBJ1-2; D is perhaps TRBD1 (5 bases). The CDR3 spans 12 residues. CDR1 MDHEN and CDR2 SYDVKM come from the germline V gene. The germline V and J ends were trimmed by 8 bases and 1 base, with 8 bases remaining between them. CDR3 in DNA: TGTGCCAGCCAGGGCAATAACTATGGCTACACCTTC. Protein: CASQGNNYGYTF.

This chain joins TRBV7-8 and TRBJ2-2; D is perhaps TRBD1 (5 bases). In germline, CDR1 is SGHVS, CDR2 FQNEAQ. With 2 bases removed from V and 6 bases from J, the gap between germline ends came to 22 bases. CDR3 length: 18 amino acids. CDR3 protein: CASSLKYRRASLPGELFF. The DNA for the CDR3 is TGTGCCAGCAGCTTAAAGTATCGCAGGGCTTCCCTACCCGGGGAGCTGTTTTTT.

The chain recombines TRBV7-3 with TRBJ1-1; D unresolved. Germline V gives CDR1 SGHTA, CDR2 FQGTGA. This CDR3 spans 14 amino acids. V was trimmed by 2 bases and J by 4 bases, leaving 11 bases between them. Here the CDR3 reads CASSLDPGGTEAFF. The CDR3 nucleotides read TGTGCCAGCAGCTTAGACCCGGGTGGCACTGAAGCTTTCTTT.

The chain combines TRBV19 with TRBJ2-7; tentatively, D is TRBD1 or TRBD2 (7 bases each). The CDR3 length is 13 residues. V lost 3 bases, J lost 5 bases, and 11 bases lay in between. In germline, CDR1 is LNHDA, CDR2 SQIVND (reference sequence). CDR3 region: CASSMSGGDEQYF. The DNA of the CDR3 is TGTGCCAGTAGTATGTCAGGGGGGGACGAGCAGTACTTC.

V is TRBV30 and J is TRBJ1-2; D gene unclear. Trimming cost V 2 bases and J 5 bases, with 9 bases left between them. Germline assignment: CDR1 GTSNPN and CDR2 SVGIG (reference sequence). The CDR3 length is 12 residues. CDR3 nucleotide sequence: TGTGCCTGGAGTTTGGTTTATTATGGCTACACCTTC. Its translation: CAWSLVYYGYTF.

This sequence joins TRBV7-6 and TRBJ2-1; TRBD2 aligns across 9 bases. Germline trimming cut 0 bases from V and 9 bases from J; bases unmatched to any gene: 6. Germline V lookup: CDR1 SGHVS, CDR2 FNYEAQ. This CDR3 spans 15 amino acids. The CDR3 DNA reads TGTGCCAGCAGCTTAGCAGGGCGGGAGGGCGGTGAGCAGTTCTTC. Its protein product is CASSLAGREGGEQFF.

This clone was detected many times. V gene TRBV19 combines with J gene TRBJ1-2; TRBD1 might be the D (5 bases). Per germline, CDR1 LNHDA and CDR2 SQIVND (reference sequence). Trimming removed 5 bases at V and 3 bases at J, with 16 bases between. This CDR3 has 15 residues. This chain's CDR3 is CASSSRQGGDYGYTF. CDR3 nucleotides: TGTGCCAGTAGTTCCCGGCAGGGAGGGGACTATGGCTACACCTTC.

This clone has more than one count but fewer than ten. The chain is built from TRBV7-2 and TRBJ1-2; 10 bases map to TRBD1. Germline loops: CDR1 SGHTA, CDR2 FQGNSA. This CDR3 comprises 15 residues. V gave up 6 bases and J gave up 0 bases; unmatched junction bases: 4. CDR3 coding DNA: TGTGCCAGCAGTCGGACAGGGGGGGCTAACTATGGCTACACCTTC. As protein: CASSRTGGANYGYTF.

This clone was recorded a few times. The rearrangement uses TRBV30 and TRBJ2-2; 9 nucleotides agree with TRBD1. Per the germline V gene, CDR1 is GTSNPN and CDR2 is SVGIG (reference sequence). The junction had 6 bases not matched to a gene; V was cut back by 4 bases and J by 6 bases. The CDR3 has 14 residues. For the CDR3, the DNA is TGTGCCTGGAAGGCGGGACAGGGTTCCGGGGAGCTGTTTTTT. Encoded protein: CAWKAGQGSGELFF. Filled out from reference TRBV30 and TRBJ2-2, the complete variable domain reads SQTIHQWPATLVQPVGSPLSLECTVEGTSNPNLYWYRQAAGRGLQLLFYSVGIGQISSEVPQNLSASRPQDRQFILSSKKLLLSDSGFYLCAWKAGQGSGELFFGEGSRLTVL.

This rearrangement joins TRBV11-1 to TRBJ1-4; D is uncertain. Trimming took 5 bases from V and 5 from J, leaving 18 bases between them. This CDR3 is 16 amino acids long. The germline V gene encodes CDR1 SGHAT and CDR2 FQDESV (reference sequence). CDR3 nucleotide sequence: TGTGCCAGCAGCGACCAGCACGGTGTCTCAAATGAAAAACTGTTTTTT. It is translated as CASSDQHGVSNEKLFF.

This chain connects TRBV5-5 to TRBJ2-7; D perhaps matches TRBD1 (5 bases). The CDR3 is made up of 13 amino acids. V was trimmed by 2 bases and J by 6 bases, leaving 12 bases between them. Germline values: CDR1 SGHKS, CDR2 YYEKEE (reference sequence). DNA of the CDR3: TGTGCCAGCAGCTTTGGGCAGGGCGGCGAGCAGTACTTC. Encoded protein: CASSFGQGGEQYF.

Only a few counts were recorded for this clone. V is TRBV7-2 and J is TRBJ1-5; a weak D match, TRBD1 (5 bases). CDR1 and CDR2 (germline): SGHTA, FQGNSA. With 2 bases removed from V and 5 bases from J, the gap between germline ends came to 7 bases. The CDR3 is 13 residues long. The DNA of the CDR3 is TGTGCCAGCAGCTTAAGGGGAGATCAGCCCCAGCATTTT. The encoded protein is CASSLRGDQPQHF.

The gene calls are TRBV19 and TRBJ2-3; D call uncertain. Germline V lookup: CDR1 LNHDA, CDR2 SQIVND (reference sequence). The CDR3 has 15 residues. V lost 0 bases to trimming and J lost 4 bases, with 11 bases between them. CDR3 in DNA: TGTGCCAGTAGTATAGACTCAAATAGTGCAGATACGCAGTATTTT. It encodes CASSIDSNSADTQYF.

The chain links TRBV2 to TRBJ2-3; tentative D call: TRBD2 (6 bases). Trimming shortened V by 3 bases and J by 4 bases, and 11 bases separated the two germline ends. Germline V gene data show CDR1 as SNHLY and CDR2 as FYNNEI. The CDR3 covers 14 residues. DNA of the CDR3: TGTGCCAGCAGTGACGGGAGTGGGCCAGATACGCAGTATTTT. It yields the protein CASSDGSGPDTQYF.

The V gene is TRBV27, the J gene TRBJ1-5; D possibly corresponds to TRBD1 (6 bases). Trimming stripped 4 bases from V and 7 bases from J, with 11 bases between. There are 13 residues in the CDR3. From germline, CDR1 is MNHEY and CDR2 SMNVEV (reference sequence). This CDR3 is CASSYRALQPQHF. Here the CDR3 DNA reads TGTGCCAGCAGTTACAGGGCTCTCCAGCCCCAGCATTTT.

V usage is TRBV19 and J usage is TRBJ2-1; possibly TRBD2 for D (5 bases). CDR1 and CDR2 from the germline V gene are LNHDA and SQIVND (reference sequence). Trimming removed 7 bases at V and 10 bases at J, with 17 bases between. This CDR3 spans 13 amino acids. CDR3 DNA sequence: TGTGCCAGTACAAGAAAAGCGGCAAGCGAGCAGTTCTTC. This translates into CASTRKAASEQFF.

The genes are TRBV5-4 and TRBJ2-5; TRBD2 is a possible D gene (5 bases). The CDR3 has 14 residues. CDR1 is SGHNT, CDR2 YYREEE, per germline (reference sequence). The V end lost 4 bases, the J end lost 4 bases, and 14 bases lay between the germline ends. The CDR3 here is CASSPPAGGETQYF. DNA of the CDR3: TGTGCCAGCAGCCCCCCGGCGGGTGGAGAGACCCAGTACTTC.

The chain combines TRBV7-2 with TRBJ2-3; D is ambiguous. The germline V gene encodes CDR1 SGHTA and CDR2 FQGNSA. The CDR3 runs 15 residues. The V end lost 1 base, the J end lost 0 bases, and 8 bases lay between the germline ends. The CDR3 DNA reads as TGTGCCAGCAGCTTAGATCGGTCAAGCACAGATACGCAGTATTTT. This sequence encodes CASSLDRSSTDTQYF.

The rearrangement uses TRBV7-2 and TRBJ1-3, with no clear D. From germline, CDR1 is SGHTA and CDR2 FQGNSA. The ends were cut back, 4 bases at V and 2 bases at J, with 15 bases in the middle. The CDR3 sequence is 16 residues long. CDR3 in DNA: TGTGCCAGCAGCTCCAATGCGGGTAGGCCTGGAAACACCATATATTTT. Residues: CASSSNAGRPGNTIYF.

The rearrangement joins TRBV27 to TRBJ1-5; 9 bases align to TRBD1. This CDR3 has 14 residues. Trimming at V came to 5 bases and at J to 9 bases, leaving 8 bases not matched to a gene. Per germline, CDR1 MNHEY and CDR2 SMNVEV (reference sequence). CDR3 loop: CASSPGTGRSPQHF. For the CDR3, the DNA is TGTGCCAGCAGTCCCGGGACAGGGAGATCGCCCCAGCATTTT.

The V gene is TRBV9, the J gene TRBJ2-1; D might be TRBD1 (5 bases). The CDR3 totals 15 residues. Trimming shortened V by 0 bases and J by 3 bases, and 10 bases separated the two germline ends. Germline V lookup: CDR1 SGDLS, CDR2 YYNGEE. For the CDR3, the DNA is TGTGCCAGCAGCGTAGGACAGTTTGGCTACAATGAGCAGTTCTTC. This codes for CASSVGQFGYNEQFF. Full variable domain (missing parts from reference TRBV9 and TRBJ2-1): DSGVTQTPKHLITATGQRVTLRCSPRSGDLSVYWYQQSLDQGLQFLIQYYNGEERAKGNILERFSAQQFPDLHSELNLSSLELGDSALYFCASSVGQFGYNEQFFGPGTRLTVL.

The V call is TRBV5-6, the J call TRBJ2-3, with D tentatively TRBD1 or TRBD2 (6 bases each). The CDR3 spans 13 residues. Trimming stripped 5 bases from V and 4 bases from J, with 11 bases between. Germline assignment: CDR1 SGHDT and CDR2 YYEEEE. The CDR3 here is CASSSGGADTQYF. CDR3 DNA sequence: TGTGCCAGCAGTTCCGGGGGCGCAGATACGCAGTATTTT.

The chain combines TRBV7-6 with TRBJ2-2, with unresolved D. This CDR3 has 14 residues. The germline gives CDR1 SGHVS, CDR2 FNYEAQ. Trimming cost V 0 bases and J 5 bases, with 7 bases left between them. This CDR3 is CASSLASGTGELFF. The DNA of the CDR3 is TGTGCCAGCAGCTTAGCTTCCGGGACCGGGGAGCTGTTTTTT.

The chain couples TRBV19 to TRBJ1-1, with D tentatively TRBD1 (6 bases). V lost 7 bases to trimming and J lost 4 bases, with 19 bases between them. Germline V gene sequence: CDR1 LNHDA, CDR2 SQIVND (reference sequence). The CDR3 extends over 15 amino acids. This chain's CDR3 is CASKNLAGVITEAFF. The CDR3 bases are TGTGCCAGTAAGAACTTGGCAGGGGTCATCACTGAAGCTTTCTTT. Drawing the rest from reference TRBV19 and TRBJ1-1, the complete variable domain is DGGITQSPKYLFRKEGQNVTLSCEQNLNHDAMYWYRQDPGQGLRLIYYSQIVNDFQKGDIAEGYSVSREKKESFPLTVTSAQKNPTAFYLCASKNLAGVITEAFFGQGTRLTVV.